This record looks at one TCR beta chain sequence and its context. Its antigen is undetermined. CD8+ and CD4+ blood T cells underwent TCR beta sequencing. Random hexamers were used to reverse transcribe roughly 0.5 to 1 ug of RNA. Amplification of TCR beta CDR3 was carried out by immunoSEQ multiplex PCR, which covered 54 Vbeta and 13 Jbeta segments. TCRdb reprocessed the immunoSEQ multiplex PCR reads with MiXCR, giving one entry per CDR3 protein. In the table there are around 130,000 distinct CDR3 sequences, 90% to 95% of which are singletons. The data belong to a study of CD8 T cells in Susac syndrome. Study observations and caveats: A relatively small number of individuals underwent TCR sequencing and HLA analysis.

The CDR3 totals 14 residues. The V gene lost 7 bases and the J gene lost 5 bases, with 15 bases spanning the gap. Germline V lookup: CDR1 MNHNY, CDR2 SVGAGI (reference sequence). The chain combines TRBV6-6 with TRBJ1-5; D call uncertain. This TCR derives from a human donor in good health. The sequencing input was CD4+ T cells from PBMCs. This CDR3 reads CASTPHHMDQPQHF. In DNA, the CDR3 is TGTGCCAGCACCCCTCACCACATGGATCAGCCCCAGCATTTT.